This T cell receptor beta chain came from a study of T cell changes during pregnancy in multiple sclerosis. With 3 bases removed from V and 7 bases from J, the gap between germline ends came to 12 bases. The CDR3 is 13 residues long. Germline loops: CDR1 SGHVS, CDR2 FNYEAQ. Repertoires were generated with immunoSEQ multiplex PCR, while TCRdb's copy carries only in-frame clones and drops some. The sample has 55,000 to 65,000 clones; about nine tenths are singletons. The chain employs TRBV7-6 and TRBJ1-1; perhaps TRBD1 as D (6 bases). The TCR was taken from a female donor in good health, enrolled as a control in a pregnancy study. Sequences were derived from peripheral blood, sampled in the first trimester of pregnancy. The CDR3 is CASSLGADYEAFF. DNA for the CDR3: TGTGCCAGCAGCTTGGGGGCAGATTATGAAGCTTTCTTT.